These 21 T cell receptor beta chains share one sample of origin, sequenced in a study of cytomegalovirus exposure and HLA in healthy donors. Primers for the PCR totalled 60 Vbeta and 13 Jbeta. Clones were read by immunoSEQ multiplex PCR, and TCRdb kept only the in-frame ones, dropping some. The sample shows around 91,000 clones, roughly 78% of them seen only once. Sample: PBMCs. Receptors originate from a male donor in good health and CMV-seropositive.

CDR3 coding DNA: TGCGCCAGCAGATCCGGGGGGAGGGAGTATACTGAGCAGTTCTTC. Translated, it gives CASRSGGREYTEQFF. V and J are TRBV5-1 and TRBJ2-1; the match to TRBD2 covers 7 bases. CDR1 and CDR2 from the germline V gene are SGHRS and YFSETQ. CDR3 length: 15 residues. V trimming: 5 bases; J trimming: 9 bases; junction bases outside the gene matches: 14.

The rearrangement links TRBV7-9 to TRBJ1-4, with 7 bases fitting TRBD1. With 5 bases clipped from V and 7 bases from J, the junction kept 13 bases outside the gene matches. Germline V gene lookup returns CDR1 SEHNR and CDR2 FQNEAQ (reference sequence). The CDR3 covers 16 residues. As DNA, the CDR3 is TGTGCCAGCAGCGCCAGGGGGAGCCGAAGTAGTGAAAAACTGTTTTTT. It codes for CASSARGSRSSEKLFF.

The genes are TRBV4-3 and TRBJ2-6; TRBD1 agrees at 7 bases. Trimming took 4 bases from V and 0 from J; bases not matched to a gene: 0. The CDR3 has 15 amino acids. CDR1 is LGHNA and CDR2 is YSLEER in the germline V gene. The CDR3 is CASSRDSSGANVLTF. CDR3 bases: TGCGCCAGCAGCCGGGACAGCTCTGGGGCCAACGTCCTGACTTTC.

The chain has TRBV13 and TRBJ1-1, with D maybe TRBD1 (6 bases). The CDR3 sequence is 15 residues long. Germline V gives CDR1 PRHDT, CDR2 FYEKMQ (reference sequence). V lost 0 bases and J lost 0, with 8 bases in between. DNA of the CDR3: TGTGCCAGCAGCTTAGGTACAGGGTTGAACACTGAAGCTTTCTTT. It encodes CASSLGTGLNTEAFF. Together with reference TRBV13 and TRBJ1-1, the CDR3 gives the full variable domain: AAGVIQSPRHLIKEKRETATLKCYPIPRHDTVYWYQQGPGQDPQFLISFYEKMQSDKGSIPDRFSAQQFSDYHSELNMSSLELGDSALYFCASSLGTGLNTEAFFGQGTRLTVV.

The chain joins TRBV27 to TRBJ2-7, with 8 positions matching TRBD2. There are 13 residues in the CDR3. With 5 bases clipped from V and 3 bases from J, the junction kept 3 bases outside the gene matches. CDR1 MNHEY and CDR2 SMNVEV come from the germline V gene (reference sequence). CDR3 sequence (DNA): TGTGCCAGCAGTGTACTAGCGGACTACGAGCAGTACTTC. Its protein is CASSVLADYEQYF.

The chain employs TRBV2 and TRBJ2-7, with 9 bases identical to TRBD2. The CDR3 is made up of 15 amino acids. After removal of 0 bases from V and 0 bases from J, the junction contained 0 bases not matched to a gene. Per germline, CDR1 SNHLY and CDR2 FYNNEI. The CDR3 DNA reads as TGTGCCAGCAGTGAAGCTAGCGGGAGCTCCTACGAGCAGTACTTC. Its protein product is CASSEASGSSYEQYF. The complete variable domain, with remaining parts taken from reference TRBV2 and TRBJ2-7, reads EPEVTQTPSHQVTQMGQEVILRCVPISNHLYFYWYRQILGQKVEFLVSFYNNEISEKSEIFDDQFSVERPDGSNFTLKIRSTKLEDSAMYFCASSEASGSSYEQYFGPGTRLTVT.

The chain combines TRBV19 with TRBJ2-1, with 8 bases matching TRBD1. With V trimmed by 7 bases and J by 0 bases, 2 bases remained unmatched. The CDR3 has 14 amino acids. The V gene's germline CDR1 is LNHDA and CDR2 SQIVND (reference sequence). The chain's CDR3 is CASKGTGSYNEQFF. CDR3 DNA: TGTGCCAGTAAGGGGACAGGCTCCTACAATGAGCAGTTCTTC.

The CDR3 DNA is TGTGCCAGCAGCCAAGATCTTGACCCGGGGAGGAGGACTGAAGCTTTCTTT. It codes for CASSQDLDPGRRTEAFF. The rearrangement joins TRBV4-2 to TRBJ1-1; D ambiguous. CDR1 and CDR2 (germline): LGHNA, YNFKEQ. The V end was cut by 0 bases, the J end by 5 bases, with 19 bases between. CDR3 length: 17 residues.

This clone showed up just once. The rearrangement joins TRBV7-3 to TRBJ2-3, with 13 nucleotides matching TRBD2. Trimming removed 5 bases from V and 5 bases from J; junction bases left unmatched: 7. The germline CDR1 and CDR2 sequences are SGHTA and FQGTGA. The CDR3 spans 16 residues. CDR3 in amino acids: CASSPGTSGKIDTQYF. The CDR3 DNA sequence: TGTGCCAGCAGCCCCGGGACTAGCGGGAAGATAGATACGCAGTATTTT.

This rearrangement joins TRBV5-1 to TRBJ2-2; 8 bases fit TRBD2. The CDR3 sequence is 17 residues long. With 0 bases clipped from V and 4 bases from J, the junction kept 8 bases outside the gene matches. The germline V gene has CDR1 SGHRS and CDR2 YFSETQ. CDR3 loop: CASSLGALAASTGELFF. DNA of the CDR3: TGCGCCAGCAGCTTGGGTGCACTAGCGGCTAGCACCGGGGAGCTGTTTTTT.

The chain combines TRBV29-1 with TRBJ2-7; 10 nucleotides line up with TRBD2. Germline V lookup: CDR1 SQVTM, CDR2 ANQGSEA. V was pared by 3 bases and J by 5 bases, with 7 bases of the junction left unmatched. There are 14 residues in the CDR3. The CDR3 coding sequence is TGCAGCGTTGAGCGGTCTAGCGGGAGCCACGAGCAGTACTTC. Translated, it gives CSVERSSGSHEQYF.

This chain uses TRBV5-1 with TRBJ2-3, with D possibly matching TRBD2 (6 bases). The V and J ends lost 0 bases and 4 bases respectively, with 15 bases between them. The CDR3 runs to 16 residues. Per germline, CDR1 SGHRS and CDR2 YFSETQ. CDR3 protein: CASSLGETSVSDTQYF. CDR3 DNA sequence: TGCGCCAGCAGCTTGGGGGAGACTAGTGTCTCAGATACGCAGTATTTT.

This chain connects TRBV7-9 to TRBJ2-2; D possibly corresponds to TRBD2 (7 bases). V lost 4 bases and J 5 bases, leaving 14 bases between the germline ends. Per the germline V gene, CDR1 is SEHNR and CDR2 is FQNEAQ (reference sequence). There are 15 residues in the CDR3. CDR3: CASSSGEGRTGELFF. The CDR3 coding sequence is TGTGCCAGCAGCTCAGGGGAGGGCCGGACCGGGGAGCTGTTTTTT.

The rearrangement joins TRBV5-1 to TRBJ1-2; 7 bases are a match to TRBD1. Looked up from germline, CDR1 is SGHRS and CDR2 is YFSETQ. The CDR3 length is 15 residues. The V and J ends lost 4 bases and 6 bases, in that order; junction bases with no gene match: 12. CDR3 sequence (DNA): TGCGCCAGCAGCGGTGGGTTAGACAGGGCAAATGGCTACACCTTC. This codes for CASSGGLDRANGYTF.

This clone was picked up one time. CDR3 bases: TGTGCCAGCGCAAGACTAGCGGAAAGCACAGATACGCAGTATTTT. It yields the protein CASARLAESTDTQYF. The J gene is TRBJ2-3, the V gene TRBV9; 9 bases match TRBD2. The junction had 6 bases not matched to a gene; V was cut back by 7 bases and J by 0 bases. Germline CDR1 and CDR2: SGDLS and YYNGEE. The CDR3 length is 15 residues.

The rearrangement links TRBV21-1 to TRBJ2-5; the table gives TRBD1 as D, unverified against the DNA. The better agreement between TRBJ2-7 and the DNA end casts doubt on the J call. TRBV21-1 is listed as a pseudogene. This CDR3 has 13 amino acids. Here the CDR3 DNA reads TGTGCCAGCAGGGGGACAGGGGCCTACGAGCAGTACTTC. As protein: CASRGTGAYEQYF.

This chain uses TRBV4-1 with TRBJ2-1; 10 bases line up with TRBD2. The CDR3 covers 16 residues. J gave up 6 bases and V 2 bases, and 7 bases lay outside the gene matches. In germline, CDR1 is MGHRA, CDR2 YSYEKL. The CDR3 spells CASSQLAGVSGNEQFF. The CDR3 region has the DNA TGCGCCAGCAGCCAACTAGCGGGAGTTTCGGGCAATGAGCAGTTCTTC.

The V gene is TRBV6-1, the J gene TRBJ1-4, with D hard to call. The CDR3 contains 15 residues. Germline V lookup: CDR1 MNHNS, CDR2 SASEGT. V was pared by 2 bases and J by 8 bases, with 15 bases between. The CDR3 protein is CASSESGWLTEKLFF. Here the CDR3 DNA reads TGTGCCAGCAGTGAATCGGGTTGGCTCACCGAAAAACTGTTTTTT.

The CDR3 DNA is TGTGCCAGCAGTTCCGACAGGGGAGGCTACACCTTC. It yields the protein CASSSDRGGYTF. The rearrangement uses TRBV6-5 and TRBJ1-2; 8 bases match TRBD1. The CDR3 spans 12 residues. V was clipped by 4 bases and J by 8 bases; unmatched bases: 3. Germline V gene lookup returns CDR1 MNHEY and CDR2 SVGAGI.

DNA of the CDR3: TGCGCCAGCAGCTTGGGGGACAGAGTTAGCTCTGGGGCCAACGTCCTGACTTTC. Translated, it gives CASSLGDRVSSGANVLTF. This chain joins TRBV5-1 and TRBJ2-6; 7 bases are shared with TRBD1. The CDR3 runs 18 residues. V lost 0 bases and J lost 0; bases outside the gene matches: 6. Germline V gene data show CDR1 as SGHRS and CDR2 as YFSETQ. Drawing the rest from reference TRBV5-1 and TRBJ2-6, the complete variable domain is KAGVTQTPRYLIKTRGQQVTLSCSPISGHRSVSWYQQTPGQGLQFLFEYFSETQRNKGNFPGRFSGRQFSNSRSEMNVSTLELGDSALYLCASSLGDRVSSGANVLTFGAGSRLTVL.

This clone was seen once. The rearrangement joins TRBV27 to TRBJ2-1; TRBD1 matches 7 bases. Germline CDR1 is MNHEY and CDR2 is SMNVEV (reference sequence). V dropped 3 bases and J dropped 1; count of bases not matched to a gene: 9. This CDR3 is 17 amino acids long. The CDR3 DNA follows: TGTGCCAGCAGTTTTCTCCCTCTACAGGGGTCCTACAATGAGCAGTTCTTC. Residues: CASSFLPLQGSYNEQFF.